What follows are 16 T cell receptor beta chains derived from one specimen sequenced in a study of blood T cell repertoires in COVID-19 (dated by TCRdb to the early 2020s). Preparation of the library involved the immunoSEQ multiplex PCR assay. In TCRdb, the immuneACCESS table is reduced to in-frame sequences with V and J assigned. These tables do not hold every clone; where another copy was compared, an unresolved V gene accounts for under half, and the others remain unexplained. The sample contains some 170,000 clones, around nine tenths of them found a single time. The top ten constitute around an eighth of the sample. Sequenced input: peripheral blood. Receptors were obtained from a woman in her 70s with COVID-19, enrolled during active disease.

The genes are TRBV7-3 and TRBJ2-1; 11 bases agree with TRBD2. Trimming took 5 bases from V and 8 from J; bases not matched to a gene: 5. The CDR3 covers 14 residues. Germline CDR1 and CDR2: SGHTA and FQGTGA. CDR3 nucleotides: TGTGCCAGCAGCCCTGGGACTAGCGGTCATGAGCAGTTCTTC. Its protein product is CASSPGTSGHEQFF.

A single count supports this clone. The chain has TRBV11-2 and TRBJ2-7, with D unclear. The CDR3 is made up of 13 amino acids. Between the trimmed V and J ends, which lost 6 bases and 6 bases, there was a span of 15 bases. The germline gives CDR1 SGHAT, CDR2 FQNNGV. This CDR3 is CASRSNVGLEQYF. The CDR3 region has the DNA TGTGCCAGCAGATCTAATGTTGGTCTCGAGCAGTACTTC.

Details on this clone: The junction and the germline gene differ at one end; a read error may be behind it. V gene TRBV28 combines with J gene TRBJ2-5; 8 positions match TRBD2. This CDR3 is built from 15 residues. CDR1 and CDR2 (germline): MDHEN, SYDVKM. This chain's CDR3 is CANSPPGLGGETQYF. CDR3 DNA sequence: TGTGCCAACAGTCCCCCGGGACTAGGAGGGGAGACCCAGTACTTC.

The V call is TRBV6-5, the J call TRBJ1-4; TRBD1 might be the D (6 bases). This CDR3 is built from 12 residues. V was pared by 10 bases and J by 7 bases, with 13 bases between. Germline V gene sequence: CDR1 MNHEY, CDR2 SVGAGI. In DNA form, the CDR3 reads TGTGCCAACCAGGGGAGAGGTGAAAAACTGTTTTTT. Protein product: CANQGRGEKLFF.

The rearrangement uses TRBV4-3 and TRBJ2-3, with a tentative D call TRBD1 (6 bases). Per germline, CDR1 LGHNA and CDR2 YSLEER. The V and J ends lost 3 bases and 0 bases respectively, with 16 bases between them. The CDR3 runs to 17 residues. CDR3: CASSQGIGTPSTDTQYF. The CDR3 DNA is TGCGCCAGCAGCCAGGGTATCGGGACACCCAGCACAGATACGCAGTATTTT.

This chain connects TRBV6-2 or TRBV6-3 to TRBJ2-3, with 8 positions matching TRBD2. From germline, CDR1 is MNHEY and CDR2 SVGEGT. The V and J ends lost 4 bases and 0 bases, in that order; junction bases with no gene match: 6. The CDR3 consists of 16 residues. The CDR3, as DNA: TGTGCCAGCAGTTCCCCGGGAGGGCACAGCACAGATACGCAGTATTTT. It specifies CASSSPGGHSTDTQYF.

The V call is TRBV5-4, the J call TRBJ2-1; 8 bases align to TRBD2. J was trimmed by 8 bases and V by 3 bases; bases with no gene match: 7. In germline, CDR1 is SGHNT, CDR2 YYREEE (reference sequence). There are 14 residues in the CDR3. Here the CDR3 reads CASSSWTSPDEQFF. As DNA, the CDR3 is TGTGCCAGCAGCTCATGGACTAGCCCAGATGAGCAGTTCTTC.

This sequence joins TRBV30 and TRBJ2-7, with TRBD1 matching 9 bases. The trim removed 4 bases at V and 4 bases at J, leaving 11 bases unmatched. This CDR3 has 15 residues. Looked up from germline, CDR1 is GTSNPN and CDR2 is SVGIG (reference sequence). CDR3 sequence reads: CAWKFVGQGKYEQYF. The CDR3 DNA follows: TGTGCCTGGAAGTTCGTGGGACAGGGAAAATACGAGCAGTACTTC.

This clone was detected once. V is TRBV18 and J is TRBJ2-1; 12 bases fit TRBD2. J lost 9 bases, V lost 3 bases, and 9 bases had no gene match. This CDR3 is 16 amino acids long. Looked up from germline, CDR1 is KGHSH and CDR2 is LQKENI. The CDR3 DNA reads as TGTGCCAGCTCACCCAGGACTAGCGGGATTGGCGGTGAGCAGTTCTTC. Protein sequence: CASSPRTSGIGGEQFF.

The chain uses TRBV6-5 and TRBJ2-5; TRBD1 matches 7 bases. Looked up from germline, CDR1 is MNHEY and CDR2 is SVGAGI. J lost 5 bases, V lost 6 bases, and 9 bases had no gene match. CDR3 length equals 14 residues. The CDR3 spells CASSPEGRGETQYF. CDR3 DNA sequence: TGTGCCAGCAGCCCCGAGGGCAGGGGGGAGACCCAGTACTTC.

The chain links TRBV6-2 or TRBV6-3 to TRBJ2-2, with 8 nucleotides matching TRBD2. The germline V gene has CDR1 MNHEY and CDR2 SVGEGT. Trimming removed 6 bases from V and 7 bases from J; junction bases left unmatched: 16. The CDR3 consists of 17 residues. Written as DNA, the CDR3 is TGTGCCAGCAGCCACCATACTAGCGGAGATTGGAGCGGGGAGCTGTTTTTT. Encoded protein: CASSHHTSGDWSGELFF.

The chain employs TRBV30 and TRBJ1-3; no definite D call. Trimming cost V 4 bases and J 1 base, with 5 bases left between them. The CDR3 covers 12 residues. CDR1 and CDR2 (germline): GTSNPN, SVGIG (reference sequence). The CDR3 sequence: CAWTGSGNTIYF. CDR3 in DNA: TGTGCCTGGACAGGTTCTGGAAACACCATATATTTT.

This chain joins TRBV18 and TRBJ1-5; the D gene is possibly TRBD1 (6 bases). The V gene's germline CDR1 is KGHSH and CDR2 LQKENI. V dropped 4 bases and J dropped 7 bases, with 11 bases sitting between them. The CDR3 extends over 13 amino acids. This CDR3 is CASSRTGLQPQHF. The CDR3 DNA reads TGTGCCAGCTCACGTACAGGGCTGCAGCCCCAGCATTTT.

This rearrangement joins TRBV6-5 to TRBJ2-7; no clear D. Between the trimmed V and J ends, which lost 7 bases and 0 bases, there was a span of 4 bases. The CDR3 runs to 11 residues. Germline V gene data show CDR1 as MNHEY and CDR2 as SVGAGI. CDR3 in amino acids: CASIHSYEQYF. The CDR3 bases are TGTGCCAGCATCCACTCCTACGAGCAGTACTTC.

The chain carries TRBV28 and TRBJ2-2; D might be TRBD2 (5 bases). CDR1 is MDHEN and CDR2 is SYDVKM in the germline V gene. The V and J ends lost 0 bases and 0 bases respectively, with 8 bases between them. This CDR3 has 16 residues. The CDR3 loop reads CASSLWEVANTGELFF. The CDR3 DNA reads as TGTGCCAGCAGTTTATGGGAGGTGGCGAACACCGGGGAGCTGTTTTTT.

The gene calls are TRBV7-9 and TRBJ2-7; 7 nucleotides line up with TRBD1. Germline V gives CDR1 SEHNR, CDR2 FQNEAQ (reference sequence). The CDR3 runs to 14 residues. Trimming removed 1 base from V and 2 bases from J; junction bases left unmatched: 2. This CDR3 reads CASSLEGTAYEQYF. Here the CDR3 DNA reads TGTGCCAGCAGCTTAGAAGGGACAGCCTACGAGCAGTACTTC.